The rows below give T cell receptor beta chains drawn from one sample of a study of beta chain features in type 1 diabetes. TCRdb's table, derived via immunoSEQ multiplex PCR, lists solely in-frame clones and lacks some. The repertoire holds under 400,000 clones, with about 12% as singletons. Sequences were obtained from naive CD4+ T cells from blood. These receptors were obtained from a woman between 18 and 29 years old with type 1 diabetes. The CDR3 runs from the conserved cysteine through the conserved F or W. D genes are given only for firm matches. Clone size is not always given. Where it is, it says once, few, many or a class for expanded clones.

V: TRBV28; size: -; J: TRBJ2-1; D: TRBD1; length: 15; CDR3: CASRQQGPPSNEQFF; DNA: TGTGCCAGCAGACAACAGGGGCCCCCCAGCAATGAGCAGTTCTTC
V: TRBV6-5; size: -; J: TRBJ2-1; D: -; length: 11; CDR3: CASGRGGEQFF; DNA: TGTGCCAGCGGGCGAGGGGGAGAGCAGTTCTTC
V: TRBV18; size: -; J: TRBJ1-5; D: TRBD1; length: 15; CDR3: CASSETTGVNQPQHF; DNA: TGTGCCAGCTCAGAGACTACAGGGGTCAATCAGCCCCAGCATTTT
V: TRBV5-1; size: few; J: TRBJ1-2; D: TRBD1; length: 16; CDR3: CASSPAGQASNYGYTF; DNA: TGCGCCAGCAGCCCCGCCGGACAGGCGTCTAACTATGGCTACACCTTC
V: TRBV25-1; size: -; J: TRBJ1-2; D: -; length: 12; CDR3: CASSESHYGYTF; DNA: TGTGCCAGCAGTGAGTCTCACTATGGCTACACCTTC
V: TRBV20-1; size: few; J: TRBJ1-1; D: -; length: 10; CDR3: CSAKTGEAFF; DNA: TGCAGTGCTAAGACAGGTGAAGCTTTCTTT
V: TRBV28; size: -; J: TRBJ2-5; D: -; length: 14; CDR3: CASSPPAVRETQYF; DNA: TGTGCCAGCAGTCCCCCGGCGGTCCGGGAGACCCAGTACTTC
V: TRBV29-1; size: -; J: TRBJ1-1; D: TRBD1; length: 10; CDR3: CSAGDSEAFF; DNA: TGCAGCGCCGGGGACAGTGAAGCTTTCTTT
V: TRBV9; size: -; J: TRBJ2-1; D: TRBD2; length: 15; CDR3: CASSAASGNYNEQFF; DNA: TGTGCCAGCAGCGCAGCTAGCGGGAATTACAATGAGCAGTTCTTC
V: TRBV9; size: -; J: TRBJ2-3; D: -; length: 14; CDR3: CASSVLRHTDTQYF; DNA: TGTGCCAGCAGCGTATTGCGCCACACAGATACGCAGTATTTT
V: TRBV7-2; size: few; J: TRBJ2-7; D: TRBD1; length: 16; CDR3: CASRPSPGQGVYEQYF; DNA: TGTGCCAGCAGACCCTCTCCGGGACAGGGAGTCTACGAGCAGTACTTC
V: TRBV18; size: few; J: TRBJ2-5; D: TRBD2; length: 15; CDR3: CASSPPGLAQETQYF; DNA: TGTGCCAGCTCACCACCGGGACTAGCCCAAGAGACCCAGTACTTC
V: TRBV25-1; size: few; J: TRBJ2-7; D: -; length: 13; CDR3: CASREGGDYEQYF; DNA: TGTGCCAGCAGAGAGGGCGGAGACTACGAGCAGTACTTC
V: TRBV9; size: -; J: TRBJ1-5; D: -; length: 14; CDR3: CASSVRGVTQPQHF; DNA: TGTGCCAGCAGCGTGCGGGGGGTGACTCAGCCCCAGCATTTT
V: TRBV29-1; size: -; J: TRBJ2-2; D: -; length: 13; CDR3: CSVSGKNTGELFF; DNA: TGCAGCGTTAGCGGCAAGAACACCGGGGAGCTGTTTTTT
V: TRBV18; size: few; J: TRBJ2-3; D: TRBD1; length: 18; CDR3: CASSPPGTGKGGTDTQYF; DNA: TGTGCCAGCTCACCACCCGGGACAGGGAAAGGCGGCACAGATACGCAGTATTTT
V: TRBV28; size: -; J: TRBJ2-4; D: TRBD2; length: 14; CDR3: CASRTMRGRDIQYF; DNA: TGTGCCAGCAGGACTATGAGAGGGAGGGACATTCAGTACTTC
V: TRBV18; size: -; J: TRBJ2-2; D: -; length: 13; CDR3: CASSRGSTGELFF; DNA: TGTGCCAGCTCTCGGGGGTCAACCGGGGAGCTGTTTTTT
V: TRBV6-5; size: few; J: TRBJ2-1; D: -; length: 13; CDR3: CASQRYSYNEQFF; DNA: TGTGCCAGCCAGCGGTACTCCTACAATGAGCAGTTCTTC
V: TRBV4-1; size: -; J: TRBJ1-2; D: -; length: 14; CDR3: CASSQAGFSYGYTF; DNA: TGCGCCAGCAGCCAAGCAGGATTCTCCTATGGCTACACCTTC
V: TRBV4-1; size: once; J: TRBJ2-1; D: TRBD2; length: 16; CDR3: CASSPAGTSGSRRQFF; DNA: TGCGCCAGCAGCCCGGCCGGGACTAGCGGGAGTAGGCGGCAGTTCTTC
V: TRBV30; size: few; J: TRBJ2-4; D: TRBD2; length: 15; CDR3: CAWMGRMAGGYIQYF; DNA: TGTGCCTGGATGGGGAGGATGGCGGGAGGGTACATTCAGTACTTC
V: TRBV27; size: few; J: TRBJ1-1; D: -; length: 14; CDR3: CASSLYRGMTEAFF; DNA: TGTGCCAGCAGTTTATATAGAGGGATGACTGAAGCTTTCTTT
V: TRBV19; size: few; J: TRBJ2-2; D: -; length: 14; CDR3: CASSIGAGSGELFF; DNA: TGTGCCAGTAGTATAGGTGCGGGGTCCGGGGAGCTGTTTTTT
V: TRBV5-8; size: -; J: TRBJ2-4; D: -; length: 12; CDR3: CASSLYTDIQYF; DNA: TGTGCCAGCAGCTTGTATACTGACATTCAGTACTTC
V: TRBV4-1; size: few; J: TRBJ2-1; D: TRBD1; length: 15; CDR3: CASSQGQGEGDEQFF; DNA: TGCGCCAGCAGCCAAGGACAGGGCGAGGGGGATGAGCAGTTCTTC
V: TRBV4-3; size: -; J: TRBJ1-2; D: TRBD1; length: 16; CDR3: CASSQDAGQGSMGYTF; DNA: TGCGCCAGCAGCCAAGACGCAGGACAGGGGTCGATGGGCTACACCTTC
V: TRBV15; size: -; J: TRBJ2-2; D: -; length: 17; CDR3: CATSRDSPAARPGELFF; DNA: TGTGCCACCAGCAGAGACTCACCCGCGGCTCGCCCCGGGGAGCTGTTTTTT
V: TRBV11-1; size: -; J: TRBJ1-2; D: -; length: 13; CDR3: CASSPRQFAGYTF; DNA: TGTGCCAGCAGCCCCCGACAGTTTGCTGGCTACACCTTC
V: TRBV30; size: few; J: TRBJ2-3; D: -; length: 11; CDR3: CAWSRLDTQYF; DNA: TGTGCCTGGAGCAGGTTGGATACGCAGTATTTT
V: TRBV2; size: -; J: TRBJ2-7; D: TRBD1; length: 14; CDR3: CASRQGAFTYEQYF; DNA: TGTGCCAGCAGACAGGGGGCGTTTACCTACGAGCAGTACTTC
V: TRBV19; size: -; J: TRBJ2-7; D: -; length: 13; CDR3: CASSGTGGVEQYF; DNA: TGTGCCAGTAGCGGTACAGGGGGGGTCGAGCAGTACTTC
V: TRBV29-1; size: few; J: TRBJ2-5; D: TRBD2; length: 12; CDR3: CSVGLVQETQYF; DNA: TGCAGCGTCGGACTAGTGCAAGAGACCCAGTACTTC
V: TRBV19; size: few; J: TRBJ2-5; D: -; length: 13; CDR3: CASSTQQGETQYF; DNA: TGTGCCAGTAGTACCCAGCAGGGAGAGACCCAGTACTTC
V: TRBV6-6; size: -; J: TRBJ2-7; D: TRBD1; length: 12; CDR3: CASDGQGSEQYF; DNA: TGTGCCAGCGATGGACAGGGTAGCGAGCAGTACTTC
V: TRBV15; size: few; J: TRBJ1-1; D: -; length: 13; CDR3: CATSRDKQGKAFF; DNA: TGTGCCACCAGCAGAGATAAACAGGGCAAAGCTTTCTTT
V: TRBV30; size: few; J: TRBJ2-7; D: -; length: 14; CDR3: CAWSVGNGNYEQYF; DNA: TGTGCCTGGAGTGTTGGGAACGGGAACTACGAGCAGTACTTC
V: TRBV5-1; size: few; J: TRBJ2-1; D: -; length: 16; CDR3: CASSPGPLAGFNEQFF; DNA: TGCGCCAGCAGCCCTGGGCCGCTGGCGGGGTTCAATGAGCAGTTCTTC
V: TRBV14; size: -; J: TRBJ2-7; D: TRBD2; length: 13; CDR3: CASSSLAGDEQYF; DNA: TGTGCCAGCAGCTCCCTAGCGGGAGACGAGCAGTACTTC
V: TRBV7-3; size: -; J: TRBJ2-5; D: -; length: 13; CDR3: CASSLYWQETQYF; DNA: TGTGCCAGCAGCTTATACTGGCAAGAGACCCAGTACTTC